This record covers a single T cell receptor beta chain. The data derive from a study of beta chain features in type 1 diabetes. Reverse transcribing all isolated RNA meant expressed TCRB transcripts were sequenced. Some clones are missing from TCRdb's copy, which holds only in-frame ones; the method was immunoSEQ multiplex PCR. This sample carries about 930,000 clones, 17% of them seen once, and the ten largest clones take around 0.02%. Germline-derived CDR1 and CDR2 are MNHEY and SMNVEV (reference sequence). The J segment lost 4 bases and the V segment lost 4 bases, leaving 10 bases of the junction unmatched. The CDR3 length is 15 residues.

Sequencing was performed on naive CD4+ T cells from blood. The clonotype originates from a woman in her late teens or twenties in good health. The chain recombines TRBV27 with TRBJ2-7, with TRBD1 matching over 7 bases. CDR3 protein: CASSSAGTDVYEQYF. The CDR3 DNA reads as TGTGCCAGCAGTTCGGCCGGGACAGACGTGTACGAGCAGTACTTC.